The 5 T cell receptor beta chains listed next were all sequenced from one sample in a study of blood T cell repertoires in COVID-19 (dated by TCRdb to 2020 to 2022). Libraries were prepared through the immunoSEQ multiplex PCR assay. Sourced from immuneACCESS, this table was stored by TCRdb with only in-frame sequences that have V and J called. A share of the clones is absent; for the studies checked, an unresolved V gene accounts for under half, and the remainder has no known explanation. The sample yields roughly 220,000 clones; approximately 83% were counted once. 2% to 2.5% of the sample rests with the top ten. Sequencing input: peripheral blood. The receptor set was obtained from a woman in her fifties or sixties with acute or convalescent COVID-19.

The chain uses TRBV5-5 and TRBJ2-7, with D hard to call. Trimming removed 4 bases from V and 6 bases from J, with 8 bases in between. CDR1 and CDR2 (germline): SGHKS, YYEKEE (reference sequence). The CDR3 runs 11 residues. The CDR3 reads CASSITGEQYF. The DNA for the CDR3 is TGTGCCAGCAGCATTACCGGCGAGCAGTACTTC.

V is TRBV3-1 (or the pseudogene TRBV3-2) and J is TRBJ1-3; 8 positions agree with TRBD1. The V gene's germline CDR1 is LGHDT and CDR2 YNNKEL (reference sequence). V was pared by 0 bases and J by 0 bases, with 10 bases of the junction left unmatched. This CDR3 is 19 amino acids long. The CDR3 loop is CASSQDSTPGQVSGNTIYF. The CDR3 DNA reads TGTGCCAGCAGCCAAGATTCTACACCGGGACAGGTCTCTGGAAACACCATATATTTT.

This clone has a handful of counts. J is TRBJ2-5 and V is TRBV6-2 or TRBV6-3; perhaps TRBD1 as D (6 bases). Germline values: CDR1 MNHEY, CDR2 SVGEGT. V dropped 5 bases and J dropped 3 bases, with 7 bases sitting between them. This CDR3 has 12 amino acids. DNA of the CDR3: TGTGCCAGCAGTCCAGGGGAAGAGACCCAGTACTTC. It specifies CASSPGEETQYF.

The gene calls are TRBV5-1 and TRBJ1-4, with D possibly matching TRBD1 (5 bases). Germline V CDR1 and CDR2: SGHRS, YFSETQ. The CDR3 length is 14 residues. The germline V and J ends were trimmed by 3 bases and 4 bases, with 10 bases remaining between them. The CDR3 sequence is CASSSDRFNEKLFF. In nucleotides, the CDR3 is TGCGCCAGCAGCTCCGACAGATTTAATGAAAAACTGTTTTTT.

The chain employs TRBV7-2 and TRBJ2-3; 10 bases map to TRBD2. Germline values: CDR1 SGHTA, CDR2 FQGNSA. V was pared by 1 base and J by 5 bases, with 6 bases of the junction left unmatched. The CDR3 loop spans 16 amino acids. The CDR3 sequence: CASSLGQRGGLDTQYF. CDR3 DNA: TGTGCCAGCAGCTTAGGTCAGCGGGGGGGCTTAGATACGCAGTATTTT.